The 21 T cell receptor beta chains listed next were all sequenced from one sample in a study of T cell responses to AZD1222 COVID-19 vaccine. TCRdb's table, derived via immunoSEQ multiplex PCR, lists solely in-frame clones and lacks some. The sample lists about 130,000 clones; 85% to 95% were seen once. The starting material was peripheral blood, obtained on day 0 of AZD1222 vaccination. The receptor set was obtained from an adult in good health.

The J gene is TRBJ2-5, the V gene TRBV27; 7 nucleotides align to TRBD1. V lost 4 bases and J lost 3; bases outside the gene matches: 17. This CDR3 has 18 amino acids. Germline CDR1 and CDR2: MNHEY and SMNVEV (reference sequence). The CDR3: CASSSPIRYRGEEETQYF. DNA of the CDR3: TGTGCCAGCAGTTCCCCCATTCGATACAGGGGAGAGGAAGAGACCCAGTACTTC.

This chain connects TRBV6-2 or TRBV6-3 to TRBJ1-1, with D uncertain. V was shortened by 4 bases and J by 7 bases, with 10 bases between the two germline ends. The CDR3 consists of 12 residues. Looked up from germline, CDR1 is MNHEY and CDR2 is SVGEGT. This CDR3 is CASSFNLLEAFF. The CDR3, as DNA: TGTGCCAGCAGTTTCAACCTGCTTGAAGCTTTCTTT.

The genes are TRBV19 and TRBJ1-1; no clear D gene. In germline, CDR1 is LNHDA, CDR2 SQIVND (reference sequence). V dropped 10 bases and J dropped 1 base, with 22 bases sitting between them. There are 16 residues in the CDR3. The CDR3 nucleotides read TGTGCCACCTCTCGGGCGGCGGGGATGGGGAACACTGAAGCTTTCTTT. It translates to CATSRAAGMGNTEAFF.

This rearrangement joins TRBV29-1 to TRBJ2-2; a possible D gene is TRBD2 (7 bases). The CDR3 has 13 residues. Germline V gene data show CDR1 as SQVTM and CDR2 as ANQGSEA. Trimming took off 5 bases at V and 4 bases at J, with 11 bases between the two ends. In DNA, the CDR3 is TGCAGCGTTATTAGGGGGGGCACCGGGGAGCTGTTTTTT. It is translated as CSVIRGGTGELFF.

The chain recombines TRBV19 with TRBJ1-2, with D uncertain. The CDR3 spans 14 residues. V was trimmed by 5 bases and J by 4 bases, leaving 14 bases between them. The V gene's germline CDR1 is LNHDA and CDR2 SQIVND (reference sequence). The CDR3 DNA follows: TGTGCCAGTAGTCCACTAGATGAGTCCTATGGCTACACCTTC. Translated: CASSPLDESYGYTF.

This chain joins TRBV7-9 and TRBJ1-6; D remains ambiguous. Trimming removed 1 base at V and 3 bases at J, with 7 bases between. The CDR3 totals 15 residues. Germline CDR1 reads SEHNR; CDR2 reads FQNEAQ (reference sequence). The CDR3 DNA follows: TGTGCCAGCAGCTTAGGTGTCTTCTATAATTCACCCCTCCACTTT. It encodes CASSLGVFYNSPLHF.

This chain uses TRBV3-1 (or the pseudogene TRBV3-2) with TRBJ1-2, with D unclear. The V and J ends lost 0 bases and 4 bases respectively, with 9 bases between them. Germline CDR1 reads LGHDT; CDR2 reads YNNKEL (reference sequence). This CDR3 spans 14 amino acids. The CDR3 spells CASSQDRTGYGYTF. The CDR3 coding sequence is TGTGCCAGCAGCCAAGATCGGACCGGCTATGGCTACACCTTC.

The J gene is TRBJ1-2, the V gene TRBV19; 8 bases are shared with TRBD1. The junction had 14 bases not matched to a gene; V was cut back by 7 bases and J by 7 bases. The CDR3 is 15 residues long. The germline V gene encodes CDR1 LNHDA and CDR2 SQIVND (reference sequence). Here the CDR3 DNA reads TGTGCCAGTACTTCCGCAGGGGGCGCCCCCCGTGGCTACACCTTC. Its translation: CASTSAGGAPRGYTF.

The rearrangement joins TRBV18 to TRBJ2-5, with a weak D call TRBD2 (6 bases). This CDR3 is 11 amino acids long. The V gene lost 3 bases and the J gene lost 7 bases, with 6 bases spanning the gap. In germline, CDR1 is KGHSH, CDR2 LQKENI. This CDR3 reads CASSPGGTQYF. CDR3 nucleotide sequence: TGTGCCAGCTCACCGGGAGGGACCCAGTACTTC.

A note on this clone: Other DNA sequences in this specimen translate into the identical CDR3. V gene TRBV5-4 combines with J gene TRBJ2-7; the D is unclear. The CDR3 runs to 11 residues. The V end lost 3 bases, the J end lost 4 bases, and 5 bases lay between the germline ends. Germline V CDR1 and CDR2: SGHNT, YYREEE (reference sequence). The CDR3 bases are TGTGCCAGCAGCTCGGTTTACGAGCAGTACTTC. Its protein is CASSSVYEQYF.

The rearrangement links TRBV20-1 to TRBJ2-7; no reliable D call. Germline V gene lookup returns CDR1 DFQATT and CDR2 SNEGSKA (reference sequence). Trimming removed 3 bases at V and 6 bases at J, with 18 bases between. The CDR3 has 14 residues. CDR3 protein: CSASNLPGPGEQYF. CDR3 coding DNA: TGCAGTGCTAGTAATCTCCCGGGTCCGGGCGAGCAGTACTTC.

The CDR3 DNA is TGTGCCAGCAGCGTAGGTACAGGACCCTCTGGAAACACCATATATTTT. Translating gives CASSVGTGPSGNTIYF. The V gene is TRBV9, the J gene TRBJ1-3, with D possibly matching TRBD1 (5 bases). Trimming shortened V by 0 bases and J by 0 bases, and 10 bases separated the two germline ends. This CDR3 comprises 16 residues. Germline V CDR1 and CDR2: SGDLS, YYNGEE.

This sequence joins TRBV11-2 and TRBJ2-2, with D unclear. Germline assignment: CDR1 SGHAT and CDR2 FQNNGV. The CDR3 has 14 amino acids. Between the trimmed V and J ends, which lost 1 base and 1 base, there was a span of 4 bases. For the CDR3, the DNA is TGTGCCAGCAGCTTAGTTAAGAACACCGGGGAGCTGTTTTTT. It is translated as CASSLVKNTGELFF.

The chain has TRBV7-2 and TRBJ2-1, with 10 positions matching TRBD1. The CDR3 has 15 residues. The germline V gene has CDR1 SGHTA and CDR2 FQGNSA. The V and J ends lost 2 bases and 7 bases, in that order; junction bases with no gene match: 5. This CDR3 is CASSLFRTGGNEQFF. For the CDR3, the DNA is TGTGCCAGCAGCTTATTCCGGACAGGGGGAAATGAGCAGTTCTTC.

The chain recombines TRBV11-2 with TRBJ2-5; D remains ambiguous. The CDR3 is 14 residues long. With 0 bases removed from V and 5 bases from J, the gap between germline ends came to 10 bases. CDR1 is SGHAT, CDR2 FQNNGV, per germline. CDR3 DNA: TGTGCCAGCAGCTTAGACGGTCAGAGGGAGACCCAGTACTTC. Protein product: CASSLDGQRETQYF.

V is TRBV6-6 and J is TRBJ1-1; TRBD1 might be the D (5 bases). Germline V gene sequence: CDR1 MNHNY, CDR2 SVGAGI (reference sequence). Trimming left V 6 bases short and J 4 bases short, with 12 bases between. The CDR3 covers 13 residues. The DNA of the CDR3 is TGTGCCAGCAGCCACAGTGGGGCCACTGAAGCTTTCTTT. Translating gives CASSHSGATEAFF.

The chain combines TRBV7-2 with TRBJ2-5; 7 bases are a match to TRBD2. The CDR3 runs 14 residues. V lost 7 bases to trimming and J lost 2 bases; unmatched junction nucleotides: 7. The germline CDR1 and CDR2 sequences are SGHTA and FQGNSA. CDR3 coding DNA: TGTGCCAGCACCGCGAGCGGGGTACAAGAGACCCAGTACTTC. It translates to CASTASGVQETQYF.

A remark on this clone: Relative to the germline gene, one junction end is altered; a read error may explain this. The J gene is TRBJ1-1, the V gene TRBV7-7; D gene unclear. Germline CDR1 and CDR2: SSHAT and FNYEAQ (reference sequence). The CDR3 length is 13 residues. The CDR3 DNA is TGTGCTAGCAGCACTAGTACGGACACTGAAGCTTTCTTT. This sequence encodes CASSTSTDTEAFF. The whole variable domain, filled in from reference TRBV7-7 and TRBJ1-1, reads GAGVSQSPRYKVTKRGQDVTLRCDPISSHATLYWYQQALGQGPEFLTYFNYEAQPDKSGLPSDRFSAERPEGSISTLTIQRTEQRDSAMYRCASSTSTDTEAFFGQGTRLTVV.

A single count supports this clone. This chain joins TRBV10-3 and TRBJ2-2; TRBD1 might be the D (5 bases). V lost 0 bases and J 4 bases, leaving 9 bases between the germline ends. This CDR3 contains 15 residues. CDR1 is ENHRY, CDR2 SYGVKD, per germline. Written as DNA, the CDR3 is TGTGCCATCAGTGAGTCTGCAGGGTCCACCGGGGAGCTGTTTTTT. Translating it yields CAISESAGSTGELFF.

V usage is TRBV10-3 and J usage is TRBJ2-5, with D possibly TRBD2 on 5 matching bases. The CDR3 totals 16 residues. Trimming took 0 bases from V and 6 from J, leaving 17 bases between them. Germline CDR1 ENHRY, CDR2 SYGVKD. The CDR3 region is CAISESEGFSPKTQYF. The CDR3 region has the DNA TGTGCCATCAGTGAGTCAGAGGGCTTTAGCCCCAAGACCCAGTACTTC.

This clone has only one observation. The rearrangement links TRBV30 to TRBJ2-2, with D perhaps given as TRBD1 or TRBD2 (5 bases each). CDR1 is GTSNPN, CDR2 SVGIG, per germline (reference sequence). V was pared by 8 bases and J by 4 bases, with 20 bases between. This CDR3 contains 15 residues. The CDR3 region has the DNA TGTGCCAGAGAGGGGTTTGGGTTTCGCACCGGGGAGCTGTTTTTT. Encoded protein: CAREGFGFRTGELFF.